The 8 T cell receptor beta chains below come from one sample, sequenced in a study of blood T cells in healthy people across ages. The use of a sample-barcoded 5' primer and a J-beta primer mix characterized a second PCR of 7 to 11 cycles. TCRdb redid the calling of the 5' RACE reads with MiXCR, one entry per CDR3 protein. The table includes 630,000 or so distinct CDR3 sequences, under 30% detected once. The sequencing input was blood. The receptors derive from a woman older than 75 in good health.

V gene TRBV4-3 combines with J gene TRBJ2-3; D is undetermined. V was clipped by 3 bases and J by 3 bases, with 13 bases between them. Germline assignment: CDR1 LGHNA and CDR2 YSLEER. This CDR3 contains 15 residues. For the CDR3, the DNA is TGCGCCAGCAGCCAGGTCTCCTTTGGGACAGATACGCAGTATTTT. It encodes CASSQVSFGTDTQYF.

The rearrangement joins TRBV12-3 or TRBV12-4 to TRBJ1-1; unclear D gene. The CDR3 totals 15 residues. V shed 0 bases and J shed 3 bases, with 11 bases lying between them. This chain's CDR3 is CASSLALGVDTEAFF. CDR3 in DNA: TGTGCCAGCAGTTTAGCGCTGGGAGTGGACACTGAAGCTTTCTTT.

This clonotype has a count of ten or more. The chain carries TRBV12-3 or TRBV12-4 and TRBJ2-3; perhaps TRBD1 as D (6 bases). V lost 6 bases, J lost 2 bases, and 18 bases lay in between. The CDR3 loop spans 16 amino acids. The CDR3 sequence: CASRGITGFHTDTQYF. In DNA form, the CDR3 reads TGTGCCAGCAGGGGGATTACAGGGTTTCACACAGATACGCAGTATTTT.

This clonotype was counted ten times or more. This chain uses TRBV7-2 with TRBJ2-7; D remains unclear. V was clipped by 2 bases and J by 5 bases, with 10 bases between them. The germline CDR1 and CDR2 sequences are SGHTA and FQGNSA. The length of the CDR3 is 13 residues. CDR3 in amino acids: CASSLLYGHEQYF. CDR3 bases: TGTGCCAGCAGCTTACTCTATGGGCACGAGCAGTACTTC.

Many counts were recorded for this clonotype. The V gene is TRBV30, the J gene TRBJ1-1, with 8 bases that match TRBD1. Trimming removed 7 bases from V and 3 bases from J; junction bases left unmatched: 7. The CDR3 covers 13 residues. Looked up from germline, CDR1 is GTSNPN and CDR2 is SVGIG (reference sequence). For the CDR3, the DNA is TGTGCCTCGTTTGGACAGGGTTACACTGAAGCTTTCTTT. It translates to CASFGQGYTEAFF.

This clonotype was seen a handful of times. The chain recombines TRBV28 with TRBJ2-1; no clear D. The germline V and J ends were trimmed by 6 bases and 6 bases, with 6 bases remaining between them. Germline CDR1 MDHEN, CDR2 SYDVKM. The CDR3 is 11 residues long. CDR3 protein: CASRLVNEQFF. The CDR3, as DNA: TGTGCCAGCAGGTTAGTCAATGAGCAGTTCTTC.

This clonotype was seen repeatedly, ten times or more. This sequence joins TRBV7-9 and TRBJ1-5; D gene unclear. This CDR3 comprises 15 residues. V dropped 5 bases and J dropped 2 bases, with 13 bases sitting between them. Per the germline V gene, CDR1 is SEHNR and CDR2 is FQNEAQ (reference sequence). CDR3 amino acids: CASSRPGSGNQPQHF. In DNA, the CDR3 is TGTGCCAGCAGCCGTCCCGGGTCTGGCAATCAGCCCCAGCATTTT. The entire variable domain, with the rest obtained from reference TRBV7-9 and TRBJ1-5, is as follows: DTGVSQNPRHKITKRGQNVTFRCDPISEHNRLYWYRQTLGQGPEFLTYFQNEAQLEKSRLLSDRFSAERPKGSFSTLEIQRTEQGDSAMYLCASSRPGSGNQPQHFGDGTRLSIL.

This clonotype was seen ten or more times. The J gene is TRBJ1-2, the V gene TRBV18, with TRBD1 identical over 7 bases. This CDR3 has 18 amino acids. V lost 6 bases, J lost 0 bases, and 16 bases stayed unmatched. Per the germline V gene, CDR1 is KGHSH and CDR2 is LQKENI. The CDR3 bases are TGTGCCAGCTCCCCGAAAATCCAGGGGGAAACGACTAACTATGGCTACACCTTC. Translated: CASSPKIQGETTNYGYTF.